The subject of this entry is one T cell receptor (beta chain). Its antigen is not known. The investigators reverse transcribed all of the isolated RNA, so they sequenced expressed TCRB transcripts. The average output of naive, central memory and regulatory T cell samples was millions of reads. This table comes from immunoSEQ multiplex PCR, and its TCRdb copy is limited to in-frame clones, with some not included. This sample has a few hundred thousand clones, with roughly 12% found just once. V gave up 4 bases and J gave up 4 bases; unmatched junction bases: 7. This CDR3 has 15 amino acids. CDR1 is LGHNA, CDR2 YNFKEQ, per germline. This entry belongs to a study of beta chain features in type 1 diabetes. General study findings and limits: Comparison showed that naive, central memory and Treg TCRB repertoires appeared more similar among patients than among healthy donors. In every one of the four CD4+ subsets, TCRB CDR3s were moderately but significantly shorter in Type 1 diabetes patients.

Stem cell-like memory, regulatory, central memory and naive CD4+ cells were sorted via CD45RO/CCR7/CD25/CD127/CD95/CD27. Populations obtained by sorting all exceeded 98% purity. Material: naive CD4+ T cells from blood. The source of this sequence is a woman aged 18 to 35 with type 1 diabetes. The rearrangement links TRBV4-2 to TRBJ1-1, with 9 bases aligning to TRBD1. The CDR3 DNA reads as TGTGCCAGCAGCCCCCCACAGGGGGCGACCACTGAAGCTTTCTTT. Residues: CASSPPQGATTEAFF.